This TCR beta chain was documented in a study of post-analysis software for immune sequencing data. In the study overall: Patients with relapsing-remitting, secondary progressive and progressive-relapsing multiple sclerosis courses were all represented. General study points: Comparison of patients with controls showed a handful of TRBV segments more frequent in patients, TRBV5-6, TRBV5-1 and TRBV20-1 among them. When compared against controls, multiple sclerosis patients showed significantly lower normalized Chao1 diversity. Strong same-batch co-clustering of samples appeared with F measure clustering.

The CDR3 extends over 15 amino acids. The germline gives CDR1 SGHTA, CDR2 FQGNSA. After removal of 1 base from V and 3 bases from J, the junction contained 3 bases not matched to a gene. Carried by the TCR beta cDNA libraries were unique molecular identifiers. MiXCR was run by TCRdb on the PCR reads, yielding one entry per CDR3 protein. The sample lists roughly 600,000 distinct CDR3 sequences, roughly 46% occurring once. About this clonotype: The antigen is undetermined.

The origin of this receptor is a girl aged 10-17 years with multiple sclerosis. This rearrangement joins TRBV7-2 to TRBJ1-2; the match to TRBD1 covers 9 bases. The sample consisted of blood. DNA of the CDR3: TGTGCCAGCAGCTTAGGGGGACAGGGCTACTATGGCTACACCTTC. Amino acid sequence: CASSLGGQGYYGYTF. Full variable domain (rest looked up from reference TRBV7-2 and TRBJ1-2): GAGVSQSPSNKVTEKGKDVELRCDPISGHTALYWYRQSLGQGLEFLIYFQGNSAPDKSGLPSDRFSAERTGGSVSTLTIQRTQQEDSAVYLCASSLGGQGYYGYTFGSGTRLTVV.